The next 30 T cell receptor beta chains were all read from a single sample in a study of OX40 agonist ivuxolimab in advanced cancers. This table comes from immunoSEQ multiplex PCR, and its TCRdb copy is limited to in-frame clones, with some not included. The table has tens of thousands of clones, 80% to 90% seen once. The sequencing used CD4+ or CD8+ T cells sorted from blood, collected in a trial of the OX40 agonist ivuxolimab. All receptors come from an adult with an advanced solid tumor such as melanoma, head and neck, liver or kidney cancer.

This clone has only one observation. The rearrangement joins TRBV6-5 to TRBJ2-1; D possibly corresponds to TRBD2 (6 bases). The germline gives CDR1 MNHEY, CDR2 SVGAGI. V lost 6 bases and J 8 bases, leaving 17 bases between the germline ends. This CDR3 is built from 14 residues. The CDR3 DNA reads TGTGCCAGCAGCCTAGCGCGGCCCTGGGATGAGCAGTTCTTC. Its protein is CASSLARPWDEQFF.

The chain links TRBV7-9 to TRBJ2-3; D is possibly TRBD2 (7 bases). The CDR3 loop spans 15 amino acids. The germline V gene has CDR1 SEHNR and CDR2 FQNEAQ (reference sequence). V gave up 0 bases and J gave up 6 bases, with 13 bases separating them. DNA of the CDR3: TGTGCCAGCAGCTTAGCGGGGGGGCTTCCTGATACGCAGTATTTT. Protein: CASSLAGGLPDTQYF.

The chain carries TRBV6-1 and TRBJ1-5; D possibly corresponds to TRBD1 (6 bases). With 2 bases removed from V and 5 bases from J, the gap between germline ends came to 16 bases. The CDR3 has 16 amino acids. Germline CDR1 is MNHNS and CDR2 is SASEGT. Written as DNA, the CDR3 is TGTGCCAGCAGTGAATGGGGGACATCCCTAGATCAGCCCCAGCATTTT. Protein product: CASSEWGTSLDQPQHF.

This sequence joins TRBV11-2 and TRBJ2-3; no firm D call. Per the germline V gene, CDR1 is SGHAT and CDR2 is FQNNGV. The CDR3 sequence is 14 residues long. V was shortened by 5 bases and J by 1 base, with 10 bases between the two germline ends. The CDR3 loop reads CASSPQPRTDTQYF. The DNA for the CDR3 is TGTGCCAGCAGCCCCCAACCCCGCACAGATACGCAGTATTTT.

This clone has a single count. V and J are TRBV6-1 and TRBJ2-6; D is perhaps TRBD1 (6 bases). Germline values: CDR1 MNHNS, CDR2 SASEGT. V was trimmed by 6 bases and J by 3 bases, leaving 12 bases between them. CDR3 length: 15 amino acids. The CDR3 DNA reads as TGTGCCAGCAGCTCAGCAGGGGTTGGGGCCAACGTCCTGACTTTC. As protein: CASSSAGVGANVLTF.

The chain recombines TRBV6-5 with TRBJ2-3; a weak D match, TRBD2 (6 bases). Germline V gene data show CDR1 as MNHEY and CDR2 as SVGAGI. Trimming pared 6 bases from V and 1 base from J, leaving 8 bases between. There are 13 residues in the CDR3. The CDR3 region is CASRGTGTDTQYF. The DNA of the CDR3 is TGTGCCAGCAGGGGGACTGGCACAGATACGCAGTATTTT.

The J gene is TRBJ2-7, the V gene TRBV18; tentatively, D is TRBD1 (5 bases). The CDR3 is 15 amino acids. Per germline, CDR1 KGHSH and CDR2 LQKENI. V lost 3 bases and J lost 1, with 13 bases in between. CDR3 region: CASSPASDRSYEQYF. As DNA, the CDR3 is TGTGCCAGCTCACCCGCCTCCGACAGATCCTACGAGCAGTACTTC.

The chain employs TRBV4-2 and TRBJ1-5, with D hard to call. The germline V gene has CDR1 LGHNA and CDR2 YNFKEQ. Trimming took off 3 bases at V and 7 bases at J, with 13 bases between the two ends. The CDR3 loop spans 14 amino acids. CDR3 sequence reads: CASSHGGLGQPQHF. Here the CDR3 DNA reads TGTGCCAGCAGCCATGGTGGGTTGGGGCAGCCCCAGCATTTT.

V is TRBV9 and J is TRBJ1-2, with D tentatively TRBD1 (5 bases). Germline lookup yields CDR1 SGDLS and CDR2 YYNGEE. V was pared by 0 bases and J by 0 bases, with 12 bases between. There are 16 residues in the CDR3. For the CDR3, the DNA is TGTGCCAGCAGCGTAGGTGAGGGGCCCGCTAACTATGGCTACACCTTC. Translated: CASSVGEGPANYGYTF.

The sample holds a few counts of this clone. V is TRBV30 and J is TRBJ1-6, with 10 nucleotides matching TRBD1. The CDR3 totals 17 residues. The V segment lost 0 bases and the J segment 5 bases; nucleotides outside the gene matches: 7. Germline V gives CDR1 GTSNPN, CDR2 SVGIG (reference sequence). CDR3 DNA: TGTGCCTGGAGTGTACTTTCGGGACAGGGGAATAATTCACCCCTCCACTTT. Its protein is CAWSVLSGQGNNSPLHF.

The chain links TRBV28 to TRBJ1-5; no clear D. Germline-derived CDR1 and CDR2 are MDHEN and SYDVKM. The CDR3 sequence is 15 residues long. Trimming removed 4 bases from V and 4 bases from J, with 14 bases in between. CDR3 sequence reads: CASSSPTAVNQPQHF. In DNA form, the CDR3 reads TGTGCCAGCAGTTCCCCCACGGCCGTGAATCAGCCCCAGCATTTT.

J is TRBJ2-7 and V is TRBV7-3; 12 nucleotides align to TRBD2. The CDR3 has 17 amino acids. V trimming: 2 bases; J trimming: 3 bases; junction bases outside the gene matches: 8. CDR1 and CDR2 (germline): SGHTA, FQGTGA. CDR3 sequence (DNA): TGTGCCAGCAGCTTAGCTCTAGCGGGAGGGGGGGGCTACGAGCAGTACTTC. Encoded protein: CASSLALAGGGGYEQYF. The complete variable domain, with remaining parts taken from reference TRBV7-3 and TRBJ2-7, reads GAGVSQTPSNKVTEKGKYVELRCDPISGHTALYWYRQSLGQGPEFLIYFQGTGAADDSGLPNDRFFAVRPEGSVSTLKIQRTERGDSAVYLCASSLALAGGGGYEQYFGPGTRLTVT.

The chain links TRBV28 to TRBJ2-7; possibly TRBD2 for D (7 bases). The CDR3 has 14 residues. Germline values: CDR1 MDHEN, CDR2 SYDVKM. V dropped 8 bases and J dropped 2 bases, with 16 bases sitting between them. The CDR3 sequence is CASSRGRDTYEQYF. The CDR3 nucleotides read TGTGCCAGCTCCCGGGGGAGGGACACCTACGAGCAGTACTTC.

The V call is TRBV28, the J call TRBJ2-5, with D perhaps TRBD1 or TRBD2 (7 bases each). Looked up from germline, CDR1 is MDHEN and CDR2 is SYDVKM. V gave up 10 bases and J gave up 5 bases, with 11 bases separating them. The CDR3 consists of 11 residues. CDR3 residues: CATGGVETQYF. CDR3 nucleotides: TGTGCCACAGGGGGGGTCGAGACCCAGTACTTC.

In nucleotides, the CDR3 is TGTGCCAGCTCACCACCGTCCCTCACAGATACGCAGTATTTT. Protein product: CASSPPSLTDTQYF. V usage is TRBV18 and J usage is TRBJ2-3; D unclear. V was clipped by 0 bases and J by 2 bases, with 6 bases between them. The germline V gene has CDR1 KGHSH and CDR2 LQKENI. The CDR3 has 14 residues.

This rearrangement joins TRBV19 to TRBJ1-2; tentative D call: TRBD1 (6 bases). The CDR3 spans 13 residues. V was pared by 7 bases and J by 4 bases, with 13 bases between. Germline loops: CDR1 LNHDA, CDR2 SQIVND (reference sequence). CDR3 residues: CASTVTGTYGYTF. CDR3 coding DNA: TGTGCCAGTACCGTCACAGGGACCTATGGCTACACCTTC.

V gene TRBV5-5 combines with J gene TRBJ2-5; 10 bases line up with TRBD2. This CDR3 contains 18 residues. V shed 3 bases and J 2 bases; nucleotides not matched to a gene: 13. Per the germline V gene, CDR1 is SGHKS and CDR2 is YYEKEE (reference sequence). This CDR3 reads CASSSPGRTSGIQETQYF. In nucleotides, the CDR3 is TGTGCCAGCAGCTCACCCGGTAGGACTAGCGGTATACAAGAGACCCAGTACTTC.

The chain links TRBV4-1 to TRBJ2-1; D may be TRBD2 (6 bases). CDR1 MGHRA and CDR2 YSYEKL come from the germline V gene. The CDR3 extends over 20 amino acids. The V end lost 5 bases, the J end lost 7 bases, and 33 bases lay between the germline ends. CDR3 DNA sequence: TGCGCCAGCAGCGAAAGGGCCTCCTCCTTCGCCTCACTTGGAGGGAATGAGCAGTTCTTC. Its translation: CASSERASSFASLGGNEQFF.

This clone was observed a few times. This sequence joins TRBV2 and TRBJ1-1; D is undetermined. CDR1 is SNHLY, CDR2 FYNNEI, per germline. This CDR3 has 14 amino acids. V shed 7 bases and J shed 0 bases, with 12 bases lying between them. The CDR3 reads CASNLEGMNTEAFF. CDR3 sequence (DNA): TGTGCCAGCAATCTGGAGGGAATGAACACTGAAGCTTTCTTT.

This clone has a single count. This chain joins TRBV6-4 and TRBJ1-2; perhaps TRBD1 as D (5 bases). Trimming shortened V by 0 bases and J by 7 bases, and 18 bases separated the two germline ends. CDR1 is MRHNA and CDR2 is SNTAGT in the germline V gene. The length of the CDR3 is 16 residues. CDR3: CASSDSGGLGHTGYTF. DNA for the CDR3: TGTGCCAGCAGTGACTCCGGCGGGTTGGGGCACACTGGCTACACCTTC.

This clone was counted a single time. The gene calls are TRBV10-1 and TRBJ2-3; 8 bases agree with TRBD2. The germline V gene has CDR1 WNHNN and CDR2 SYGVQD (reference sequence). This CDR3 is built from 15 residues. Germline trimming cut 5 bases from V and 3 bases from J; bases unmatched to any gene: 7. The CDR3 sequence: CASSPGGRNTDTQYF. The DNA for the CDR3 is TGCGCCAGCAGTCCTGGCGGGAGGAATACAGATACGCAGTATTTT.

This clone has just a few counts. This rearrangement joins TRBV5-1 to TRBJ2-1; TRBD2 aligns across 10 bases. The CDR3 has 17 amino acids. The V gene end was trimmed by 3 bases and the J gene end by 7 bases; junction bases not matched to a gene: 13. Germline lookup yields CDR1 SGHRS and CDR2 YFSETQ. CDR3 coding DNA: TGCGCCAGCAGCTGGAAGGGCCCGGGACTAGCGCTTAATGAGCAGTTCTTC. It encodes CASSWKGPGLALNEQFF.

The gene calls are TRBV7-9 and TRBJ1-3; D is possibly TRBD1 (6 bases). Trimming took 5 bases from V and 2 from J, leaving 13 bases between them. Germline CDR1 and CDR2: SEHNR and FQNEAQ (reference sequence). CDR3 length: 15 residues. The chain's CDR3 is CASSADRSPGNTIYF. CDR3 in DNA: TGTGCCAGCAGCGCAGACAGGTCCCCTGGAAACACCATATATTTT.

The chain uses TRBV7-2 and TRBJ2-3; D may be TRBD1 (5 bases). The CDR3 loop spans 16 amino acids. Germline CDR1 SGHTA, CDR2 FQGNSA. With 2 bases removed from V and 2 bases from J, the gap between germline ends came to 14 bases. The CDR3 is CASSLRQHLPTDTQYF. CDR3 bases: TGTGCCAGCAGCTTAAGACAGCATCTACCCACAGATACGCAGTATTTT.

The chain employs TRBV6-1 and TRBJ2-1; TRBD2 aligns across 7 bases. With V trimmed by 6 bases and J by 2 bases, 7 bases remained unmatched. The CDR3 runs to 15 residues. Germline CDR1 MNHNS, CDR2 SASEGT. Written as DNA, the CDR3 is TGTGCCAGCAGCATCGGGACTAACCCCTACAATGAGCAGTTCTTC. Translated, it gives CASSIGTNPYNEQFF.

CDR3 in amino acids: CAWSVLQETQYF. For the CDR3, the DNA is TGTGCCTGGAGTGTACTCCAAGAGACCCAGTACTTC. The chain links TRBV30 to TRBJ2-5, with D hard to call. This CDR3 region has 12 residues. Germline V gene lookup returns CDR1 GTSNPN and CDR2 SVGIG (reference sequence). V gave up 0 bases and J gave up 1 base, with 3 bases separating them.

The chain has TRBV7-9 and TRBJ1-3; TRBD1 matches at 9 bases. The germline V gene encodes CDR1 SEHNR and CDR2 FQNEAQ (reference sequence). The CDR3 runs to 15 residues. J was trimmed by 3 bases and V by 2 bases; bases with no gene match: 2. CDR3 sequence (DNA): TGTGCCAGCAGCTTAAACAGGGGGCTTGGAAACACCATATATTTT. Its protein is CASSLNRGLGNTIYF.

The chain carries TRBV19 and TRBJ2-1; TRBD1 aligns across 9 bases. J lost 8 bases, V lost 4 bases, and 3 bases had no gene match. CDR1 is LNHDA and CDR2 is SQIVND in the germline V gene (reference sequence). This CDR3 contains 13 residues. The CDR3 sequence: CASSNRGRDEQFF. The DNA for the CDR3 is TGTGCCAGTAGTAACAGGGGGCGGGATGAGCAGTTCTTC. The whole variable domain, filled in from reference TRBV19 and TRBJ2-1, reads DGGITQSPKYLFRKEGQNVTLSCEQNLNHDAMYWYRQDPGQGLRLIYYSQIVNDFQKGDIAEGYSVSREKKESFPLTVTSAQKNPTAFYLCASSNRGRDEQFFGPGTRLTVL.

The genes are TRBV12-2 and TRBJ2-5; whether TRBD2, the table's D call, matches the DNA was not checked. The J call may be faulty, since TRBJ2-7 better matches the DNA end. TRBV12-2 is given as a pseudogene. CDR3 length: 17 residues. The DNA of the CDR3 is TGTGCAAGTCGCCCACAATCCCGGGACTGGAGCTCCTACGAGCAGTACTTC. Amino acids: CASRPQSRDWSSYEQYF.

CDR3 nucleotides: TGTGCTAGTGGTTTGGTACTAGGCAGGGGGGAACTAGCGGGCCGCAATGAGCAGTTCTTC. Translation gives CASGLVLGRGELAGRNEQFF. The V call is TRBV12-5, the J call TRBJ2-1, with TRBD2 matching over 9 bases. Germline lookup yields CDR1 LGHNT and CDR2 FRNRAP. The CDR3 is 20 residues long. With 0 bases clipped from V and 6 bases from J, the junction kept 18 bases outside the gene matches.